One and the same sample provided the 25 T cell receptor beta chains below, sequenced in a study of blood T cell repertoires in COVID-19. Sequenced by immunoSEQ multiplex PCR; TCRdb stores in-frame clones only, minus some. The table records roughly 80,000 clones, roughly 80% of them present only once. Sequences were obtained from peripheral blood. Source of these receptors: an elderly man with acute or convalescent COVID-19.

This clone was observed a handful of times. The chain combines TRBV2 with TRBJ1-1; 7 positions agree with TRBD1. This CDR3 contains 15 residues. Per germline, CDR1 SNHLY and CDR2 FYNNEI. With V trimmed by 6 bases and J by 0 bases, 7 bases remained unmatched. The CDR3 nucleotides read TGTGCCAGCAGGACGAGACAGGGACTGAACACTGAAGCTTTCTTT. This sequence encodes CASRTRQGLNTEAFF.

This CDR3 reads CASSMGLLNTEAFF. In nucleotides, the CDR3 is TGTGCCAGCAGTATGGGACTGTTGAACACTGAAGCTTTCTTT. The chain uses TRBV6-6 and TRBJ1-1, with D perhaps matching TRBD1 (5 bases). The CDR3 totals 14 residues. Trimming stripped 5 bases from V and 0 bases from J, with 10 bases between. The germline gives CDR1 MNHNY, CDR2 SVGAGI (reference sequence).

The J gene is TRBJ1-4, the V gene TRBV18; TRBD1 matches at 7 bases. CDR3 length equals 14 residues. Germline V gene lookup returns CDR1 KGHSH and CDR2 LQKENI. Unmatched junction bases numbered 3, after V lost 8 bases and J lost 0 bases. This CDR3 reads CASATGATNEKLFF. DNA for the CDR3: TGTGCCAGCGCCACAGGGGCAACTAATGAAAAACTGTTTTTT.

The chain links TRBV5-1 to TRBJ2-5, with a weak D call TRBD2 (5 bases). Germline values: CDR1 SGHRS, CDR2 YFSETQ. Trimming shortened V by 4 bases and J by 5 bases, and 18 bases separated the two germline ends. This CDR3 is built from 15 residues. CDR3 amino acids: CASSNGRRHGETQYF. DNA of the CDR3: TGCGCCAGCAGCAACGGACGGAGGCACGGGGAGACCCAGTACTTC.

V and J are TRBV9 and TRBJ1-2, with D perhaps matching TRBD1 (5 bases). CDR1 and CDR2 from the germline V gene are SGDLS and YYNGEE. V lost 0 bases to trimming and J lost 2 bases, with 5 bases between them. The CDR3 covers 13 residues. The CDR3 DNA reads TGTGCCAGCAGCGTAGAGGGGAACTATGGCTACACCTTC. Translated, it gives CASSVEGNYGYTF.

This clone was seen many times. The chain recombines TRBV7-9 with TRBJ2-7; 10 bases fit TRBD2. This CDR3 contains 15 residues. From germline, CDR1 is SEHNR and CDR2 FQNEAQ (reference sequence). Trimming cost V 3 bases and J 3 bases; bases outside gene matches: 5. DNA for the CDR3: TGTGCCAGCAGCTTTAGCGGGGGGCGATACTACGAGCAGTACTTC. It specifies CASSFSGGRYYEQYF.

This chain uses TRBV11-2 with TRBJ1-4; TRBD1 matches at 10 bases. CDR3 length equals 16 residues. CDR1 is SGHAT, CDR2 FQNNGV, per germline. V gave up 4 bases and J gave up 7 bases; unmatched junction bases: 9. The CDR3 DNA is TGTGCCAGCAGCTCTCGGACAGGGGGTGGAGGTGAAAAACTGTTTTTT. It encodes CASSSRTGGGGEKLFF.

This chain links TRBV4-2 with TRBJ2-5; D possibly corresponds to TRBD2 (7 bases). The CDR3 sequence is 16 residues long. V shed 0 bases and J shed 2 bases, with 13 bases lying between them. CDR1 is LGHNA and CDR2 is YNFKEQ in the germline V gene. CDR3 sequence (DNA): TGTGCCAGCAGCCAAGAATCGGGGGGCCTGCAAGAGACCCAGTACTTC. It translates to CASSQESGGLQETQYF.

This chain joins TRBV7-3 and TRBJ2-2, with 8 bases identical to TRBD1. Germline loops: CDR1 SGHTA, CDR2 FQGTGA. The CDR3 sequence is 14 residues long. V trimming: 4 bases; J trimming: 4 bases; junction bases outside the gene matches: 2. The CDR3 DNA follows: TGTGCCAGCAGCTCCGGACAGGGCACCGGGGAGCTGTTTTTT. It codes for CASSSGQGTGELFF.

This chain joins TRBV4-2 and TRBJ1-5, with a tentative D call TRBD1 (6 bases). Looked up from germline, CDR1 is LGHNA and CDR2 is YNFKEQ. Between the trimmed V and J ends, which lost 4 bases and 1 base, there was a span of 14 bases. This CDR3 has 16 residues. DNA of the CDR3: TGTGCCAGCAGCCTGGGAGACAGGAGGAGCAATCAGCCCCAGCATTTT. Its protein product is CASSLGDRRSNQPQHF.

CDR3 loop: CASSERGGEAFF. In DNA form, the CDR3 reads TGTGCCAGCAGTGAAAGGGGGGGTGAAGCTTTCTTT. The chain is built from TRBV6-1 and TRBJ1-1, with a tentative D call TRBD1 (6 bases). The CDR3 has 12 amino acids. CDR1 is MNHNS and CDR2 is SASEGT in the germline V gene. Trimming took off 2 bases at V and 7 bases at J, with 8 bases between the two ends.

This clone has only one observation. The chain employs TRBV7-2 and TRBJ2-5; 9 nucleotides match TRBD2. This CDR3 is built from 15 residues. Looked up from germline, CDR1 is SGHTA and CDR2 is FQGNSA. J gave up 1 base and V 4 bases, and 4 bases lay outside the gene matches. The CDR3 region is CASSYQRGAQETQYF. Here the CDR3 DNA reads TGTGCCAGCAGCTACCAGCGGGGGGCCCAAGAGACCCAGTACTTC.

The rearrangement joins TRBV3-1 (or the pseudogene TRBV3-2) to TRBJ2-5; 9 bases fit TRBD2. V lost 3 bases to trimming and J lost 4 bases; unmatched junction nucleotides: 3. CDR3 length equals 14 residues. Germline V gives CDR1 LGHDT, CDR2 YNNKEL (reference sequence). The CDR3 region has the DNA TGTGCCAGCAGCCATCGTAGCGGGGGAGAGACCCAGTACTTC. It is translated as CASSHRSGGETQYF.

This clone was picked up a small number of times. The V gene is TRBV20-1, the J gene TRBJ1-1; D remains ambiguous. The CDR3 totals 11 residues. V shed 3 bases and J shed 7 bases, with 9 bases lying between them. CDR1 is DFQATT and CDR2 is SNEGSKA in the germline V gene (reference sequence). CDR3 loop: CSASTRLEAFF. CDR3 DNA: TGCAGTGCTAGCACCCGACTTGAAGCTTTCTTT.

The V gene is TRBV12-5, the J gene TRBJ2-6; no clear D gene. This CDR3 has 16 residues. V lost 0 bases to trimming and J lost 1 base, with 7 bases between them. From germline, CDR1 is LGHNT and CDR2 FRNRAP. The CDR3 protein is CASGLVTLSGANVLTF. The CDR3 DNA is TGTGCTAGTGGTTTGGTAACTCTGTCTGGGGCCAACGTCCTGACTTTC.

CDR3 DNA: TGTGCCAGCGGGATGGGGACTGTAAAAAACGAGCAGTACTTC. This codes for CASGMGTVKNEQYF. The chain uses TRBV5-4 and TRBJ2-7; D may be TRBD2 (6 bases). CDR1 and CDR2 (germline): SGHNT, YYREEE (reference sequence). V lost 7 bases and J 5 bases, leaving 19 bases between the germline ends. The length of the CDR3 is 14 residues.

CDR3 sequence (DNA): TGCGCCAGCAGCCAAGGAGGAAGGGGTAACCCGAACACCGGGGAGCTGTTTTTT. This sequence encodes CASSQGGRGNPNTGELFF. This chain links TRBV4-1 with TRBJ2-2, with a possible D match to TRBD1 (5 bases). The ends were cut back, 1 base at V and 0 bases at J, with 15 bases in the middle. The CDR3 covers 18 residues. Per the germline V gene, CDR1 is MGHRA and CDR2 is YSYEKL.

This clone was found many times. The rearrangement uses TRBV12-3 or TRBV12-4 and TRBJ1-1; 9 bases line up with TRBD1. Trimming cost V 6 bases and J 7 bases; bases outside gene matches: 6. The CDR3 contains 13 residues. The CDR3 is CASSRTGASEAFF. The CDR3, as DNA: TGTGCCAGCAGCAGGACAGGGGCAAGTGAAGCTTTCTTT.

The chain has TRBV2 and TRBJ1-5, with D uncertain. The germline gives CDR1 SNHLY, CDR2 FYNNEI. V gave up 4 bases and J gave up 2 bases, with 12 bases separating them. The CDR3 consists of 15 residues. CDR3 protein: CASSGPGHGNQPQHF. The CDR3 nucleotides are TGTGCCAGCAGTGGTCCGGGTCATGGCAATCAGCCCCAGCATTTT.

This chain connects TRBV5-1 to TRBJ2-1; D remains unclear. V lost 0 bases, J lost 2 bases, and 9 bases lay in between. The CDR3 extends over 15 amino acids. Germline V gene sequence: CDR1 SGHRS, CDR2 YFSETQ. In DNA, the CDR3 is TGCGCCAGCAGCTTGGGCGGAGAACCCTACAATGAGCAGTTCTTC. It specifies CASSLGGEPYNEQFF.

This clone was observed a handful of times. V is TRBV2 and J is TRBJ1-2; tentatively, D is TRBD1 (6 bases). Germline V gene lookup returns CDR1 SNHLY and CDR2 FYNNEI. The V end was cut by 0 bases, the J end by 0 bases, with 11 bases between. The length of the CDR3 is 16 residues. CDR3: CASSEARGPPNYGYTF. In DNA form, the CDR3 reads TGTGCCAGCAGTGAAGCCAGGGGACCCCCTAACTATGGCTACACCTTC.

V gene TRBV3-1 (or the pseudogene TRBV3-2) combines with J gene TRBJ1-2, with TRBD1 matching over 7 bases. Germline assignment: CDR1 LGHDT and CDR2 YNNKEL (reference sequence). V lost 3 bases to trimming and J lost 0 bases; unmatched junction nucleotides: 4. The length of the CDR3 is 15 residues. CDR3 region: CASSHRQGANYGYTF. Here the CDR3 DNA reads TGTGCCAGCAGCCACCGACAGGGAGCTAACTATGGCTACACCTTC.

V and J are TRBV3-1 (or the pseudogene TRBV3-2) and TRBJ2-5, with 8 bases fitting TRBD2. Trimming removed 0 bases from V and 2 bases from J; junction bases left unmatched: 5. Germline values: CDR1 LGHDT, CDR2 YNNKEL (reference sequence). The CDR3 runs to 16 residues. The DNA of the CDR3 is TGTGCCAGCAGCCAAGACGGGACTAGTCGGCAAGAGACCCAGTACTTC. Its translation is CASSQDGTSRQETQYF.

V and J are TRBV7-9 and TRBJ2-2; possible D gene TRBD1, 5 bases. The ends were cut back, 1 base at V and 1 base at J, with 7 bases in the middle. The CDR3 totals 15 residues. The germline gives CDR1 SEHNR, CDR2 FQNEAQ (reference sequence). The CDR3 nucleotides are TGTGCCAGCAGCTTAGTTACAGGGAACACCGGGGAGCTGTTTTTT. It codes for CASSLVTGNTGELFF.

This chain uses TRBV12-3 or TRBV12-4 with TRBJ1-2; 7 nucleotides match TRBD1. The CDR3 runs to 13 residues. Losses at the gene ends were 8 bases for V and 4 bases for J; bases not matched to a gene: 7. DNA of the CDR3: TGTGCCAGCCGTGACAGGGTGGGCTATGGCTACACCTTC. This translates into CASRDRVGYGYTF.